The next 27 T cell receptor beta chains were all read from a single sample in a study of cytomegalovirus exposure and HLA in healthy donors. PCR used 60 Vbeta primers and 13 Jbeta primers. Data came from immunoSEQ multiplex PCR; TCRdb stores just in-frame clones and leaves some out. The sample includes about 120,000 clones, around 78% of them seen just once. Sequencing was carried out using PBMCs. The receptor source for this set is a woman aged 25 to 39 in good health and CMV-seropositive.

The table lists this clone with a count of one. The chain uses TRBV10-3 and TRBJ2-2; 7 bases match TRBD2. This CDR3 comprises 14 residues. The J segment lost 0 bases and the V segment lost 10 bases, leaving 5 bases of the junction unmatched. The germline V gene encodes CDR1 ENHRY and CDR2 SYGVKD. In nucleotides, the CDR3 is TGTGCCACGCGGGGGACCTCGAACACCGGGGAGCTGTTTTTT. The encoded protein is CATRGTSNTGELFF.

The chain recombines TRBV9 with TRBJ2-5; 8 positions match TRBD2. V lost 4 bases, J lost 3 bases, and 8 bases stayed unmatched. CDR3 length: 15 residues. Germline V gene data show CDR1 as SGDLS and CDR2 as YYNGEE. The CDR3 spells CASSPRGGAEETQYF. In nucleotides, the CDR3 is TGTGCCAGCAGCCCCCGGGGGGGGGCAGAAGAGACCCAGTACTTC.

A few counts support this clone. The chain has TRBV7-9 and TRBJ1-4; 8 bases are shared with TRBD1. This CDR3 region has 15 residues. Germline V CDR1 and CDR2: SEHNR, FQNEAQ (reference sequence). The V segment lost 4 bases and the J segment 7 bases; nucleotides outside the gene matches: 8. The CDR3 region is CASSSDRGGGEKLFF. As DNA, the CDR3 is TGTGCCAGCAGCTCCGACAGGGGCGGGGGTGAAAAACTGTTTTTT.

V and J are TRBV19 and TRBJ1-5; a possible D gene is TRBD1 (6 bases). The CDR3 has 14 amino acids. V shed 5 bases and J shed 6 bases, with 14 bases lying between them. Germline assignment: CDR1 LNHDA and CDR2 SQIVND (reference sequence). CDR3 nucleotide sequence: TGTGCCAGTAGTTACCGACAGGTTGGTCAGCCCCAGCATTTT. Its protein is CASSYRQVGQPQHF.

J is TRBJ2-5 and V is TRBV30, with 8 positions matching TRBD1. The CDR3 contains 14 residues. V dropped 4 bases and J dropped 5; count of bases not matched to a gene: 9. The germline CDR1 and CDR2 sequences are GTSNPN and SVGIG (reference sequence). CDR3 bases: TGTGCCTGGACCCCCCAGGGGGCCGTGGAGACCCAGTACTTC. Translated: CAWTPQGAVETQYF.

The gene calls are TRBV27 and TRBJ2-3, with 9 bases that match TRBD2. The CDR3 consists of 14 residues. CDR1 and CDR2 from the germline V gene are MNHEY and SMNVEV (reference sequence). Trimming at V came to 5 bases and at J to 1 base, leaving 1 base not matched to a gene. DNA for the CDR3: TGTGCCAGCAGTCCTAGCGGGGGCACAGATACGCAGTATTTT. It encodes CASSPSGGTDTQYF.

The CDR3 loop is CAISPSLAGEQYF. CDR3 nucleotide sequence: TGTGCCATCAGCCCTTCACTAGCGGGGGAGCAGTACTTC. V gene TRBV10-3 combines with J gene TRBJ2-7; 10 positions agree with TRBD2. CDR3 size: 13 residues. V lost 6 bases to trimming and J lost 7 bases; unmatched junction nucleotides: 6. The V gene's germline CDR1 is ENHRY and CDR2 SYGVKD.

The rearrangement joins TRBV12-5 to TRBJ2-5, with TRBD1 identical over 8 bases. Germline CDR1 and CDR2: LGHNT and FRNRAP. This CDR3 has 13 amino acids. The V segment lost 8 bases and the J segment 5 bases; nucleotides outside the gene matches: 7. CDR3 DNA sequence: TGTGCTAGTTGCAGGACAGGGTTGGAGACCCAGTACTTC. It codes for CASCRTGLETQYF.

This sequence joins TRBV6-1 and TRBJ2-5; 7 nucleotides match TRBD2. The CDR3 loop spans 16 amino acids. Unmatched junction bases numbered 8, after V lost 1 base and J lost 3 bases. Germline values: CDR1 MNHNS, CDR2 SASEGT. CDR3 DNA: TGTGCCAGCAGTGAAGGCTACTGGGGGGGGGAAGAGACCCAGTACTTC. Translation: CASSEGYWGGEETQYF.

The chain carries TRBV6-6 and TRBJ2-3; 10 bases match TRBD2. This CDR3 spans 16 amino acids. The germline V gene encodes CDR1 MNHNY and CDR2 SVGAGI (reference sequence). J gave up 6 bases and V 5 bases, and 11 bases lay outside the gene matches. CDR3 sequence (DNA): TGTGCCAGCAGTCTAACCTCGGGACTAGCGTCGGATACGCAGTATTTT. Translating gives CASSLTSGLASDTQYF.

The genes are TRBV27 and TRBJ1-5; D ambiguous. The V and J ends lost 6 bases and 4 bases respectively, with 13 bases between them. Germline CDR1 MNHEY, CDR2 SMNVEV (reference sequence). The CDR3 totals 14 residues. CDR3 amino acids: CASSRAPLNQPQHF. CDR3 DNA: TGTGCCAGCAGCCGAGCACCACTTAATCAGCCCCAGCATTTT.

The chain uses TRBV30 and TRBJ2-2; possibly TRBD1 for D (6 bases). The germline V gene encodes CDR1 GTSNPN and CDR2 SVGIG (reference sequence). The CDR3 covers 15 residues. Trimming shortened V by 0 bases and J by 6 bases, and 14 bases separated the two germline ends. The CDR3 is CAWSVLSGDAGELFF. The DNA of the CDR3 is TGTGCCTGGAGTGTACTTTCAGGGGACGCCGGGGAGCTGTTTTTT. The full variable domain, rest sourced from reference TRBV30 and TRBJ2-2, is SQTIHQWPATLVQPVGSPLSLECTVEGTSNPNLYWYRQAAGRGLQLLFYSVGIGQISSEVPQNLSASRPQDRQFILSSKKLLLSDSGFYLCAWSVLSGDAGELFFGEGSRLTVL.

The chain carries TRBV28 and TRBJ1-5, with TRBD1 as a possible D gene (5 bases). Germline lookup yields CDR1 MDHEN and CDR2 SYDVKM. Trimming took off 3 bases at V and 6 bases at J, with 12 bases between the two ends. This CDR3 is built from 14 residues. The CDR3 region has the DNA TGTGCCAGCAGTTTGTCAGGGATGGGTCAGCCCCAGCATTTT. It is translated as CASSLSGMGQPQHF. The full variable domain, completed using reference TRBV28 and TRBJ1-5, is DVKVTQSSRYLVKRTGEKVFLECVQDMDHENMFWYRQDPGLGLRLIYFSYDVKMKEKGDIPEGYSVSREKKERFSLILESASTNQTSMYLCASSLSGMGQPQHFGDGTRLSIL.

This clone showed up just a few times. This sequence joins TRBV5-5 and TRBJ1-2, with D tentatively TRBD1 (5 bases). The V gene's germline CDR1 is SGHKS and CDR2 YYEKEE (reference sequence). The CDR3 spans 14 residues. V was trimmed by 9 bases and J by 2 bases, leaving 17 bases between them. The CDR3 reads CATKSHGGNYGYTF. CDR3 DNA sequence: TGTGCCACAAAATCCCACGGGGGGAACTATGGCTACACCTTC.

The rearrangement uses TRBV6-1 and TRBJ1-5, with 7 bases matching TRBD1. CDR1 is MNHNS and CDR2 is SASEGT in the germline V gene. The CDR3 totals 13 residues. V lost 7 bases, J lost 5 bases, and 5 bases stayed unmatched. The CDR3 DNA sequence: TGTGCCAGCACCGACAGGGCCTATCAGCCCCAGCATTTT. Encoded protein: CASTDRAYQPQHF.

The rearrangement uses TRBV4-1 and TRBJ2-5, with a possible D match to TRBD2 (6 bases). Trimming took 4 bases from V and 4 from J, leaving 19 bases between them. This CDR3 contains 16 residues. The germline CDR1 and CDR2 sequences are MGHRA and YSYEKL. CDR3 in amino acids: CASSPGNGKGGETQYF. The CDR3 DNA follows: TGCGCCAGCAGCCCCGGGAACGGTAAGGGAGGAGAGACCCAGTACTTC.

The chain is built from TRBV4-1 and TRBJ2-5; 7 positions match TRBD2. This CDR3 spans 12 amino acids. Germline V CDR1 and CDR2: MGHRA, YSYEKL. J was trimmed by 10 bases and V by 2 bases; bases with no gene match: 4. This CDR3 is CASSQPGGIQYF. In nucleotides, the CDR3 is TGCGCCAGCAGCCAACCCGGGGGGATCCAGTACTTC.

The chain carries TRBV2 and TRBJ1-6, with a tentative D call TRBD1 (6 bases). Looked up from germline, CDR1 is SNHLY and CDR2 is FYNNEI. The CDR3 consists of 12 residues. Trimming removed 7 bases at V and 14 bases at J, with 15 bases between. CDR3 residues: CASNLGQSSLHF. In DNA, the CDR3 is TGTGCCAGCAACCTAGGACAGTCGTCCCTCCACTTT. The whole variable domain, filled in from reference TRBV2 and TRBJ1-6, reads EPEVTQTPSHQVTQMGQEVILRCVPISNHLYFYWYRQILGQKVEFLVSFYNNEISEKSEIFDDQFSVERPDGSNFTLKIRSTKLEDSAMYFCASNLGQSSLHFGNGTRLTVT.

The chain is built from TRBV27 and TRBJ2-7; 12 nucleotides match TRBD2. V was pared by 2 bases and J by 3 bases, with 17 bases of the junction left unmatched. Germline V gene lookup returns CDR1 MNHEY and CDR2 SMNVEV (reference sequence). CDR3 length: 20 amino acids. DNA for the CDR3: TGTGCCAGCAGTTTACGCCGGGACAGGGGAACTAGCGGGGGGTTCTACGAGCAGTACTTC. Translation gives CASSLRRDRGTSGGFYEQYF.

This chain connects TRBV2 to TRBJ1-3; D might be TRBD1 (5 bases). Germline assignment: CDR1 SNHLY and CDR2 FYNNEI. The CDR3 runs 13 residues. V shed 7 bases and J shed 3 bases, with 10 bases lying between them. CDR3 in DNA: TGTGCCAGCACACGGGGGTTTGGAAACACCATATATTTT. Amino acid sequence: CASTRGFGNTIYF.

In nucleotides, the CDR3 is TGTGCCAGCAGCCCGGGACAGGGCCTTAATTCACCCCTCCACTTT. This translates into CASSPGQGLNSPLHF. The rearrangement joins TRBV4-2 to TRBJ1-6, with 9 bases fitting TRBD1. CDR1 and CDR2 (germline): LGHNA, YNFKEQ. CDR3 size: 15 residues. After removal of 4 bases from V and 6 bases from J, the junction contained 4 bases not matched to a gene.

This chain connects TRBV9 to TRBJ2-2, with D uncertain. Germline V CDR1 and CDR2: SGDLS, YYNGEE. Deletions cut 5 bases from V and 4 bases from J, with 9 bases between. The CDR3 is made up of 13 amino acids. CDR3 sequence (DNA): TGTGCCAGCAGGGTGGCCCTCACCGGGGAGCTGTTTTTT. Translating it yields CASRVALTGELFF.

This clone was observed once. The chain joins TRBV18 to TRBJ1-1; 7 nucleotides agree with TRBD1. Germline V gene sequence: CDR1 KGHSH, CDR2 LQKENI. The ends lost 7 bases at V and 8 bases at J; junction bases unmatched: 10. CDR3 size: 13 residues. In DNA form, the CDR3 reads TGTGCCAGCTTAAAGACAGGGTCGGGGGAAGCTTTCTTT. Translation gives CASLKTGSGEAFF.

The V call is TRBV4-3, the J call TRBJ2-1; 7 bases align to TRBD2. V lost 6 bases to trimming and J lost 4 bases; unmatched junction nucleotides: 3. There are 13 residues in the CDR3. CDR1 and CDR2 (germline): LGHNA, YSLEER. CDR3 nucleotides: TGCGCCAGCAGACGGCGGGGGTACAATGAGCAGTTCTTC. Translating gives CASRRRGYNEQFF.

This clone is a singleton in its sample. This chain uses TRBV18 with TRBJ1-5; maybe TRBD1 (6 bases). This CDR3 has 13 amino acids. In germline, CDR1 is KGHSH, CDR2 LQKENI. Trimming cost V 4 bases and J 8 bases, with 12 bases left between them. The CDR3 loop reads CASSRGGLEPQHF. Here the CDR3 DNA reads TGTGCCAGCTCACGGGGGGGCTTGGAGCCCCAGCATTTT.

The chain uses TRBV9 and TRBJ2-4; 10 positions agree with TRBD1. Germline V gives CDR1 SGDLS, CDR2 YYNGEE. The CDR3 runs to 20 residues. V was clipped by 4 bases and J by 0 bases; unmatched bases: 16. CDR3 loop: CASSPTGTGDAGGAKNIQYF. The CDR3 nucleotides are TGTGCCAGCAGCCCCACCGGGACAGGGGATGCTGGGGGAGCCAAAAACATTCAGTACTTC.

CDR3 in amino acids: CASSPTGGIYNEQFF. CDR3 sequence (DNA): TGTGCCAGCAGCCCGACTGGCGGAATCTACAATGAGCAGTTCTTC. The genes are TRBV7-2 and TRBJ2-1, with unresolved D. From germline, CDR1 is SGHTA and CDR2 FQGNSA. The CDR3 is 15 amino acids. Trimming cost V 5 bases and J 3 bases, with 14 bases left between them. The complete variable domain, with remaining parts taken from reference TRBV7-2 and TRBJ2-1, reads GAGVSQSPSNKVTEKGKDVELRCDPISGHTALYWYRQSLGQGLEFLIYFQGNSAPDKSGLPSDRFSAERTGGSVSTLTIQRTQQEDSAVYLCASSPTGGIYNEQFFGPGTRLTVL.